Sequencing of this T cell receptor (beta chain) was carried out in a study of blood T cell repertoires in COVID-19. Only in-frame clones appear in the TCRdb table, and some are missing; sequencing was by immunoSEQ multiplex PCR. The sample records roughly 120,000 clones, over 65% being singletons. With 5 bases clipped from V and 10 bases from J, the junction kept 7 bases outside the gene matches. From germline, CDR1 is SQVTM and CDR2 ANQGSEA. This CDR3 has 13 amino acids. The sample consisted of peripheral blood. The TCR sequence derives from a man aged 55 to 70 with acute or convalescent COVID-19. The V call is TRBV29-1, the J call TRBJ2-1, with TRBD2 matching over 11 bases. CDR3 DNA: TGCAGCGTTCGCGGGACTAGCGGTCACGAGCAGTTCTTC. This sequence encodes CSVRGTSGHEQFF.